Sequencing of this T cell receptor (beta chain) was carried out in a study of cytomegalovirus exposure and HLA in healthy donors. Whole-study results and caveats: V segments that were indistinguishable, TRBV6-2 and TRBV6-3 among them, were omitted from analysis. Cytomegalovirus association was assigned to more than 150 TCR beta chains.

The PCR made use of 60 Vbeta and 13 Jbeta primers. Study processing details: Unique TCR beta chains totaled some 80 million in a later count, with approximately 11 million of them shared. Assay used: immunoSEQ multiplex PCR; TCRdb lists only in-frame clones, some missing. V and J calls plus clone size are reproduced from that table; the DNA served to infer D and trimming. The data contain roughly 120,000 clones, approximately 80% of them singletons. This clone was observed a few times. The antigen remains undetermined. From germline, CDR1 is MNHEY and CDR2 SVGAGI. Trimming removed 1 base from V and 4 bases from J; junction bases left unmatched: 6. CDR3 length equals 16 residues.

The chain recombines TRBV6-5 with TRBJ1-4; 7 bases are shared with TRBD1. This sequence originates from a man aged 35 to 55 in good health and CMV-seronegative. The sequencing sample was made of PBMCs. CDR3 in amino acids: CASSYFHRQGNEKLFF. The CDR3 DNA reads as TGTGCCAGCAGTTACTTCCACCGACAGGGTAATGAAAAACTGTTTTTT.